This entry features one T cell receptor beta chain sequence. Its matching antigen is unknown. These data are taken from a study of cytomegalovirus exposure and HLA in healthy donors. General study findings and limits: Analysis was carried out at a later point, and it linked a missense DCLRE1C variant to TCR beta V- and J-gene trimming. Later analysis indicated greater clonal expansion among HLA-associated TCR beta chains than among equally common other chains.

Germline values: CDR1 GTSNPN, CDR2 SVGIG (reference sequence). This CDR3 spans 16 amino acids. V lost 1 base and J lost 5; bases outside the gene matches: 11. PCR amplification relied on 60 Vbeta primers (plus 13 Jbeta primers). Assay: immunoSEQ multiplex PCR; the TCRdb copy retains only in-frame clones and omits some. The sample includes around 200,000 clones, 65% to 90% of them seen just once. The receptor was isolated from a girl under 18 in good health and CMV-seronegative. The chain couples TRBV30 to TRBJ2-5; TRBD2 matches at 9 bases. The sequencing sample was made of PBMCs. The DNA for the CDR3 is TGTGCCTGGAGTGAGGGTTGGCTAGCGGGGAAGGAGACCCAGTACTTC. Translated: CAWSEGWLAGKETQYF. Complete variable domain (other parts from reference TRBV30 and TRBJ2-5): SQTIHQWPATLVQPVGSPLSLECTVEGTSNPNLYWYRQAAGRGLQLLFYSVGIGQISSEVPQNLSASRPQDRQFILSSKKLLLSDSGFYLCAWSEGWLAGKETQYFGPGTRLLVL.